The 21 T cell receptor beta chains reported below all come from one sample, sequenced in a study of cytomegalovirus exposure and HLA in healthy donors. Amplification used 60 Vbeta primers and 13 Jbeta primers. Produced via immunoSEQ multiplex PCR; TCRdb's table is partial and in-frame only. The sample has around 170,000 clones; more than 75% are singletons. Material for sequencing was PBMCs. Source of these receptors: a woman younger than 35 in good health and CMV-seronegative.

This sequence joins TRBV19 and TRBJ2-5, with 10 bases lining up with TRBD2. The CDR3 has 17 residues. V lost 6 bases and J lost 4; bases outside the gene matches: 14. CDR1 and CDR2 from the germline V gene are LNHDA and SQIVND (reference sequence). CDR3 coding DNA: TGTGCCAGTAGCCGGAGGTTGGCTAGCGGGAGTTTAGAGACCCAGTACTTC. Its protein is CASSRRLASGSLETQYF.

This clone was observed a handful of times. V and J are TRBV6-6 and TRBJ2-1; D gene ambiguous. The CDR3 runs 12 residues. Trimming stripped 8 bases from V and 6 bases from J, with 11 bases between. Germline V CDR1 and CDR2: MNHNY, SVGAGI (reference sequence). CDR3 DNA sequence: TGTGCCAGCGCCCCTCTGAGCAATGAGCAGTTCTTC. Translated, it gives CASAPLSNEQFF.

V and J are TRBV27 and TRBJ1-3, with 7 bases matching TRBD1. The trim removed 5 bases at V and 4 bases at J, leaving 8 bases unmatched. The CDR3 consists of 15 residues. Germline CDR1 and CDR2: MNHEY and SMNVEV (reference sequence). CDR3 region: CASSLTGDTGNTIYF. The CDR3, as DNA: TGTGCCAGCAGTCTTACAGGGGACACAGGAAACACCATATATTTT.

The chain couples TRBV27 to TRBJ2-7; 9 bases match TRBD2. This CDR3 has 14 residues. CDR1 is MNHEY and CDR2 is SMNVEV in the germline V gene (reference sequence). The trim removed 6 bases at V and 6 bases at J, leaving 9 bases unmatched. The CDR3: CASSRAGGPGEQYF. The CDR3 DNA reads as TGTGCCAGCAGCCGCGCGGGGGGGCCAGGCGAGCAGTACTTC.

CDR3 sequence reads: CASSEVGVEKLFF. The CDR3, as DNA: TGTGCCAGCAGTGAAGTAGGGGTTGAAAAACTGTTTTTT. The rearrangement joins TRBV2 to TRBJ1-4, with a possible D match to TRBD1 (5 bases). The V gene's germline CDR1 is SNHLY and CDR2 FYNNEI. V dropped 1 base and J dropped 7 bases, with 7 bases sitting between them. CDR3 length equals 13 residues.

V gene TRBV7-8 combines with J gene TRBJ2-3, with TRBD2 matching over 13 bases. Per germline, CDR1 SGHVS and CDR2 FQNEAQ. The CDR3 runs to 14 residues. V lost 5 bases and J lost 6; bases outside the gene matches: 2. The CDR3 region has the DNA TGTGCCAGCAGCGGGGGACTAGCGGGGGATACGCAGTATTTT. Translating it yields CASSGGLAGDTQYF.

V is TRBV7-9 and J is TRBJ2-5, with 9 bases identical to TRBD1. Matching the DNA end better, TRBJ2-7 makes the J call doubtful. CDR1 and CDR2 from the germline V gene are SEHNR and FQNEAQ (reference sequence). This CDR3 has 13 residues. The CDR3: CASSSWDRVEQYF. The CDR3 coding sequence is TGTGCCAGCAGTTCGTGGGACAGGGTCGAGCAGTACTTC.

The CDR3 DNA reads TGCGCCAGCAGCTGGACAGCCGACTCCTACGAGCAGTACTTC. Translating it yields CASSWTADSYEQYF. This chain uses TRBV5-1 with TRBJ2-7, with a weak D call TRBD1 (6 bases). The ends were cut back, 3 bases at V and 0 bases at J, with 10 bases in the middle. This CDR3 comprises 14 residues. Germline CDR1 is SGHRS and CDR2 is YFSETQ. The entire variable domain, with the rest obtained from reference TRBV5-1 and TRBJ2-7, is as follows: KAGVTQTPRYLIKTRGQQVTLSCSPISGHRSVSWYQQTPGQGLQFLFEYFSETQRNKGNFPGRFSGRQFSNSRSEMNVSTLELGDSALYLCASSWTADSYEQYFGPGTRLTVT.

The rearrangement links TRBV28 to TRBJ1-5, with 7 bases fitting TRBD1. The CDR3 extends over 14 amino acids. The germline CDR1 and CDR2 sequences are MDHEN and SYDVKM. Trimming took 6 bases from V and 9 from J; bases not matched to a gene: 11. CDR3 protein: CASSRGGTSSPQHF. DNA for the CDR3: TGTGCCAGCAGCCGAGGGGGCACGAGTTCGCCCCAGCATTTT.

The CDR3 loop reads CSVRQSNEKLFF. The CDR3 DNA sequence: TGCAGCGTTAGACAGTCTAATGAAAAACTGTTTTTT. The chain carries TRBV29-1 and TRBJ1-4, with D possibly matching TRBD1 (5 bases). Between the trimmed V and J ends, which lost 5 bases and 3 bases, there was a span of 7 bases. Germline lookup yields CDR1 SQVTM and CDR2 ANQGSEA. The CDR3 totals 12 residues.

This chain joins TRBV6-4 and TRBJ2-1; TRBD2 agrees at 13 bases. J was trimmed by 2 bases and V by 5 bases; bases with no gene match: 3. Per the germline V gene, CDR1 is MRHNA and CDR2 is SNTAGT. The CDR3 totals 16 residues. CDR3 region: CASSPLAGGAYNEQFF. CDR3 nucleotides: TGTGCCAGCAGTCCACTAGCGGGGGGGGCCTACAATGAGCAGTTCTTC.

This chain uses TRBV29-1 with TRBJ1-2, with 7 bases aligning to TRBD1. The CDR3 totals 11 residues. The germline V gene has CDR1 SQVTM and CDR2 ANQGSEA. The V and J ends lost 4 bases and 8 bases, in that order; junction bases with no gene match: 4. As DNA, the CDR3 is TGCAGCGTTGTAACCAGGGGGGGCTACACCTTC. This encodes CSVVTRGGYTF.

The chain uses TRBV30 and TRBJ2-7, with 8 nucleotides matching TRBD2. The CDR3 is 13 amino acids. The germline V gene encodes CDR1 GTSNPN and CDR2 SVGIG (reference sequence). The ends lost 5 bases at V and 5 bases at J; junction bases unmatched: 8. In DNA, the CDR3 is TGTGCCTGGGCCGGGACTAGTATTGACGAGCAGTACTTC. It translates to CAWAGTSIDEQYF. Full variable domain (missing parts from reference TRBV30 and TRBJ2-7): SQTIHQWPATLVQPVGSPLSLECTVEGTSNPNLYWYRQAAGRGLQLLFYSVGIGQISSEVPQNLSASRPQDRQFILSSKKLLLSDSGFYLCAWAGTSIDEQYFGPGTRLTVT.

The V call is TRBV7-9, the J call TRBJ1-1; 7 bases are shared with TRBD1. Trimming removed 1 base from V and 3 bases from J; junction bases left unmatched: 5. Germline CDR1 is SEHNR and CDR2 is FQNEAQ (reference sequence). The length of the CDR3 is 15 residues. The CDR3 sequence: CASSLEGQWDTEAFF. Here the CDR3 DNA reads TGTGCCAGCAGCTTAGAGGGACAGTGGGACACTGAAGCTTTCTTT. Full variable domain (remainder filled in from reference TRBV7-9 and TRBJ1-1): DTGVSQNPRHKITKRGQNVTFRCDPISEHNRLYWYRQTLGQGPEFLTYFQNEAQLEKSRLLSDRFSAERPKGSFSTLEIQRTEQGDSAMYLCASSLEGQWDTEAFFGQGTRLTVV.

The chain uses TRBV29-1 and TRBJ1-5; the D is unclear. The ends were cut back, 3 bases at V and 9 bases at J, with 12 bases in the middle. The CDR3 length is 12 residues. Germline V gene sequence: CDR1 SQVTM, CDR2 ANQGSEA. CDR3 sequence (DNA): TGCAGCGTTGAGGATAGGGAGGGGCCCCAGCATTTT. As protein: CSVEDREGPQHF.

The rearrangement joins TRBV6-5 to TRBJ2-7; TRBD1 matches 8 bases. Trimming at V came to 4 bases and at J to 3 bases, leaving 5 bases not matched to a gene. CDR1 is MNHEY, CDR2 SVGAGI, per germline. This CDR3 is 14 amino acids long. The CDR3, as DNA: TGTGCCAGCAGTTCTCGGACAGGGAGCTACGAGCAGTACTTC. This codes for CASSSRTGSYEQYF.

The chain joins TRBV6-5 to TRBJ1-2; D remains unclear. Germline CDR1 reads MNHEY; CDR2 reads SVGAGI. V lost 6 bases to trimming and J lost 2 bases, with 10 bases between them. This CDR3 has 13 residues. The chain's CDR3 is CASRRTGNYGYTF. The CDR3 region has the DNA TGTGCCAGCAGACGGACGGGGAACTATGGCTACACCTTC.

The rearrangement uses TRBV19 and TRBJ2-1; D perhaps matches TRBD1 (5 bases). This CDR3 contains 16 residues. Germline V gene lookup returns CDR1 LNHDA and CDR2 SQIVND (reference sequence). Trimming shortened V by 5 bases and J by 0 bases, and 14 bases separated the two germline ends. Here the CDR3 reads CASSAKTDSSYNEQFF. CDR3 nucleotides: TGTGCCAGTAGTGCGAAGACAGATAGCTCCTACAATGAGCAGTTCTTC.

The chain has TRBV7-9 and TRBJ2-7, with TRBD2 as a possible D gene (6 bases). The CDR3 extends over 13 amino acids. Deletions cut 7 bases from V and 9 bases from J, with 19 bases between. Germline V gene lookup returns CDR1 SEHNR and CDR2 FQNEAQ (reference sequence). CDR3 sequence (DNA): TGTGCCAGCACCTACGGGACTGGGCTGGGGCAGTACTTC. Translating gives CASTYGTGLGQYF.

V usage is TRBV5-5 and J usage is TRBJ2-7, with TRBD2 identical over 7 bases. The CDR3 length is 13 residues. The trim removed 6 bases at V and 1 base at J, leaving 4 bases unmatched. Germline CDR1 and CDR2: SGHKS and YYEKEE (reference sequence). The chain's CDR3 is CASTQGLSYEQYF. The CDR3 nucleotides are TGTGCCAGCACCCAGGGACTATCCTACGAGCAGTACTTC.

V and J are TRBV15 and TRBJ1-2, with TRBD1 matching over 7 bases. V lost 1 base and J lost 3; bases outside the gene matches: 5. The CDR3 loop spans 15 amino acids. Germline CDR1 and CDR2: LNHNV and YYDKDF (reference sequence). CDR3 sequence (DNA): TGTGCCACCAGCAGAGGGACAGGCTCGCACTATGGCTACACCTTC. Translating it yields CATSRGTGSHYGYTF.